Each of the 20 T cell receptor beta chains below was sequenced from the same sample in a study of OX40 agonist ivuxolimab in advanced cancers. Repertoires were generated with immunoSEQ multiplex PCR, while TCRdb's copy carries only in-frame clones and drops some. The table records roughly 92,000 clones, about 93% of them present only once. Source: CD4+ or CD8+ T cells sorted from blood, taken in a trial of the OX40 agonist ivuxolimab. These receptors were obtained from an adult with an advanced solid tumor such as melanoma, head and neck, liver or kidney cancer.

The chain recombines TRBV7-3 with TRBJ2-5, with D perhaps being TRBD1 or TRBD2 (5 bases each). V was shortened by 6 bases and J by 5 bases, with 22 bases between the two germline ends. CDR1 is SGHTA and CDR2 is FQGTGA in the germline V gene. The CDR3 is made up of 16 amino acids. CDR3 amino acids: CASRSNARGVAETQYF. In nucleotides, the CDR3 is TGTGCCAGCAGGTCTAACGCTAGAGGGGTTGCGGAGACCCAGTACTTC.

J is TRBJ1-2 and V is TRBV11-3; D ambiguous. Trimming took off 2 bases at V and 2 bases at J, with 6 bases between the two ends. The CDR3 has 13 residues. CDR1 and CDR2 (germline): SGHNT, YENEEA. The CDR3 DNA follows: TGTGCCAGCAGCTTAACCGAGAACTATGGCTACACCTTC. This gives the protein CASSLTENYGYTF.

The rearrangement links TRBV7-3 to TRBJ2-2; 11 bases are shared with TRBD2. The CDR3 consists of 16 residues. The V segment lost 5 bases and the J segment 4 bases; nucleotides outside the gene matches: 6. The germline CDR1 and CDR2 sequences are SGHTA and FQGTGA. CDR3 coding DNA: TGTGCCAGCAGCCGTGGACTAGCGGGCGGCACCGGGGAGCTGTTTTTT. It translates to CASSRGLAGGTGELFF.

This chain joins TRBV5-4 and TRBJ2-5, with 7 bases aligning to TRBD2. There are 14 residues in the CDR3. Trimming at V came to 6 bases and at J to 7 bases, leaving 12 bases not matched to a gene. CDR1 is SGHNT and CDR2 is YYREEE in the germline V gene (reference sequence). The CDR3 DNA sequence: TGTGCCAGCAACCCCTCTAGCGGCCACGGGACCCAGTACTTC. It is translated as CASNPSSGHGTQYF.

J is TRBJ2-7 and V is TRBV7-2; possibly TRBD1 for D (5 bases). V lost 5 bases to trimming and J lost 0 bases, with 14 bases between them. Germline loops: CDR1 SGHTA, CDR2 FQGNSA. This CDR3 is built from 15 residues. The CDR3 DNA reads TGTGCCAGCAGCCCTCGACAGACCTCCTCCTACGAGCAGTACTTC. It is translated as CASSPRQTSSYEQYF.

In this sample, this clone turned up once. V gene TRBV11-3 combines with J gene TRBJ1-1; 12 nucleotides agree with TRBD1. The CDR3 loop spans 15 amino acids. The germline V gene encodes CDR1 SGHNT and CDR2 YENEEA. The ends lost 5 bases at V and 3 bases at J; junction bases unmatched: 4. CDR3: CASSRDRGQDTEAFF. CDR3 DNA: TGTGCCAGCAGCCGGGACAGGGGGCAAGACACTGAAGCTTTCTTT.

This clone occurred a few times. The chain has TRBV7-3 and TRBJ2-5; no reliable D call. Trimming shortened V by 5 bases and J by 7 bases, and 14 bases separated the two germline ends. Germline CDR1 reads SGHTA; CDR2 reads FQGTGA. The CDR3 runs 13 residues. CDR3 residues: CASSPYIRSTQYF. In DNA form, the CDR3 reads TGTGCCAGCAGCCCGTATATCCGTTCGACCCAGTACTTC.

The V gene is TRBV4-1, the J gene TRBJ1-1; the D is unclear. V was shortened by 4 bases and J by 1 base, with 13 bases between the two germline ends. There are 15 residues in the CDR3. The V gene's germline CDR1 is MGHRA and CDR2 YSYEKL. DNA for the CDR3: TGCGCCAGCAGCCTACACGGACTTCCGAACACTGAAGCTTTCTTT. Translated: CASSLHGLPNTEAFF.

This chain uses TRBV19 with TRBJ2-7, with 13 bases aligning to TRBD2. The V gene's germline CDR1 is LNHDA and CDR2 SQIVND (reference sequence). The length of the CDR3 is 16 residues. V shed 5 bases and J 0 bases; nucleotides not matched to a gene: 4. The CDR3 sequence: CASSRTSGSGSYEQYF. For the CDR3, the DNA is TGTGCCAGTAGTCGGACTAGCGGGAGTGGCTCCTACGAGCAGTACTTC.

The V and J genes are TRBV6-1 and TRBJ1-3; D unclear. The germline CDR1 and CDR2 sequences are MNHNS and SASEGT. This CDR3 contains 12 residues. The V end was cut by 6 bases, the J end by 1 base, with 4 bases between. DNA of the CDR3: TGTGCCAGCAGGAAATCTGGAAACACCATATATTTT. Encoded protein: CASRKSGNTIYF.

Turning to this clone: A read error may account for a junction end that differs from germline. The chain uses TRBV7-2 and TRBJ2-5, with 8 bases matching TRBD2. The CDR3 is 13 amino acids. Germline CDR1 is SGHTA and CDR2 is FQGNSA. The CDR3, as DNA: TGTGCCAGCAGCATAGCGGGACAAGAGACCCAGTACTTC. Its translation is CASSIAGQETQYF.

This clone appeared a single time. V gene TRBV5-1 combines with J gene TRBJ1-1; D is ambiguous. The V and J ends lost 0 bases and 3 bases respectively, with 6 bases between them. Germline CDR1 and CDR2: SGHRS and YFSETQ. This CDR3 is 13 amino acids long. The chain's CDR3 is CASSLAADTEAFF. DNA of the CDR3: TGCGCCAGCAGCTTGGCCGCGGACACTGAAGCTTTCTTT.

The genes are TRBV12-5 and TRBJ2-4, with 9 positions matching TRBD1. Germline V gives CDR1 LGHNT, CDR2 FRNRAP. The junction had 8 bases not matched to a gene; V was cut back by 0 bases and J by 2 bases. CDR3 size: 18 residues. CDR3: CASGLVLQGADPKNIQYF. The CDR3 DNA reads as TGTGCTAGTGGTTTGGTATTACAGGGGGCAGATCCCAAAAACATTCAGTACTTC.

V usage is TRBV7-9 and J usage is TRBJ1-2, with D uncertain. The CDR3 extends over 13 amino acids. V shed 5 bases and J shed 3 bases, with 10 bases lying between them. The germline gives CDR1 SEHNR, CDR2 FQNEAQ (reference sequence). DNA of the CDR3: TGTGCCAGCAGCCCGACCGCGGACTATGGCTACACCTTC. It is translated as CASSPTADYGYTF.

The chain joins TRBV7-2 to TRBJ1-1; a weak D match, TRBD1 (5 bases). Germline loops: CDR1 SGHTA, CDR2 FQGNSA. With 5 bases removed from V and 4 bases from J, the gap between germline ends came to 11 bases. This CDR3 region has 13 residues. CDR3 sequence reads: CASSQPGGTEAFF. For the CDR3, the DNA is TGTGCCAGCAGCCAGCCGGGGGGCACTGAAGCTTTCTTT.

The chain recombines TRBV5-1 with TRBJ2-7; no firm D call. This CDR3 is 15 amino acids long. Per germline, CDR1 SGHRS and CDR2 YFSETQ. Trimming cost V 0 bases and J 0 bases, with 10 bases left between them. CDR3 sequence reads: CASSLGPVNSYEQYF. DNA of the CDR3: TGCGCCAGCAGCTTGGGCCCAGTTAACTCCTACGAGCAGTACTTC.

DNA of the CDR3: TGTGCCAGCAGTTACAGTCAGGCTGGGGCCAACGTCCTGACTTTC. Amino acids: CASSYSQAGANVLTF. The chain combines TRBV6-5 with TRBJ2-6; D is unclear. The germline CDR1 and CDR2 sequences are MNHEY and SVGAGI. The V end lost 2 bases, the J end lost 2 bases, and 7 bases lay between the germline ends. This CDR3 contains 15 residues.

The CDR3 reads CASSQGLRGYEQYF. CDR3 nucleotides: TGCGCCAGCAGCCAAGGCCTCCGGGGCTACGAGCAGTACTTC. This rearrangement joins TRBV4-1 to TRBJ2-7; TRBD2 is a possible D gene (5 bases). Trimming took 1 base from V and 3 from J, leaving 10 bases between them. CDR1 is MGHRA, CDR2 YSYEKL, per germline. The CDR3 loop spans 14 amino acids.

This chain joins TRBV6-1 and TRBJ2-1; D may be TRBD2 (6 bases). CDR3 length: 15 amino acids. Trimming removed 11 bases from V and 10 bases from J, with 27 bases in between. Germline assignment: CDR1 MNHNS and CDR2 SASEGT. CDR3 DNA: TGTGCCTCGACCACCTCCGCTAGCGAGCAGCGGGAGCAGTTCTTC. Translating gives CASTTSASEQREQFF.

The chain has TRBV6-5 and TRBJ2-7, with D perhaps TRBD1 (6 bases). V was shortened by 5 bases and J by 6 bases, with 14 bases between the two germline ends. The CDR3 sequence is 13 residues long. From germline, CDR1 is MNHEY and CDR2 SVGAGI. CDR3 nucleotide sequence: TGTGCCAGCAGTACTGCCGGGACACGCGAGCAGTACTTC. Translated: CASSTAGTREQYF.